This T cell receptor beta chain comes out of a study of neurological immune-mediated disorders. Study results and limitations: The absence of any CDR3 amino acid sequence shared by expanded clones across subjects suggests that repertoires were private in all groups. Multiple sclerosis patients had less TCR clonal expansion than even healthy controls, unlike HTLV-1-associated myelopathy.

TCRdb processed the 5' RACE reads anew with MiXCR; each CDR3 protein has one entry. The repertoire holds roughly 76,000 distinct CDR3 sequences, with 14% as singletons. The CDR3 is 15 residues long. Germline V lookup: CDR1 MNHNY, CDR2 SVGAGI (reference sequence). A blood bank in Maryland, USA, provided the volunteers who served as healthy controls. From 2 million PBMCs stored at -80 C, the unsorted libraries were generated. This clonotype appeared many times. Its antigen is undetermined. Its ends do not fully match the called genes, so a read error is possible. This clonotype was obtained from a woman aged 45-60 years in good health. Sequenced input: PBMCs. The chain is built from TRBV6-6 and TRBJ2-3; D is possibly TRBD2 (5 bases). CDR3 DNA: TGTGCCAGCAGTGACTCTAGCTCTAGCACAGATACGCAGTATTTT. This gives the protein CASSDSSSSTDTQYF.